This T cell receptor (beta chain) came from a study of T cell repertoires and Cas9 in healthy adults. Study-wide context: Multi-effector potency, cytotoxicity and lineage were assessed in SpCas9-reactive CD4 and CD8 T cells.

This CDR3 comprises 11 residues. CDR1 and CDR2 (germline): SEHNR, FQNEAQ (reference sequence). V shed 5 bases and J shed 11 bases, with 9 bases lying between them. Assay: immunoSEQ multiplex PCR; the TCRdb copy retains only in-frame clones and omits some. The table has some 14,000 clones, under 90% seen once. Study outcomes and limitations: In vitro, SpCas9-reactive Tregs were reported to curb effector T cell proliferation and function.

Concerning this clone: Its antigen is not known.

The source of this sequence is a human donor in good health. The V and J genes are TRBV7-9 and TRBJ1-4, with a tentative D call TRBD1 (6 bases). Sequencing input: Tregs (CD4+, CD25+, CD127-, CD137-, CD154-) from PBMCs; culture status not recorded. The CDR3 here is CASSQGGKLFF. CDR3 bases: TGTGCCAGCAGCCAAGGGGGGAAACTGTTTTTT.